This is a list of T cell receptor beta chains from one sample in a study of blood T cell repertoires in COVID-19. Assay: immunoSEQ multiplex PCR; the TCRdb copy retains only in-frame clones and omits some. This sample carries 70,000 to 95,000 clones, 85% to 90% of them seen once, and the ten largest clones take roughly 5%. The sample was peripheral blood. These receptors were obtained from a woman older than 75 with active COVID-19. Both conserved end residues are part of each CDR3. Each record gives: V gene, clone size, D gene, J gene, CDR3 protein, CDR3 DNA. The D gene is left open where the match is weak. Size is omitted from some rows. Given values are once, few, many or a class for expanded clones.

>TRBV27|.|.|TRBJ1-2
CASSLGHGGLFYGYTF
TGTGCCAGCAGTTTAGGCCACGGGGGGCTCTTCTATGGCTACACCTTC
>TRBV18|.|TRBD1|TRBJ2-7
CASSLGQGGSYEQYF
TGTGCCAGCTCTCTTGGACAGGGGGGCTCCTACGAGCAGTACTTC
>TRBV28|.|TRBD1|TRBJ1-1
CASNRGPVNTEAFF
TGTGCCAGCAACAGGGGGCCGGTGAACACTGAAGCTTTCTTT
>TRBV3-1/TRBV3-2|once|.|TRBJ2-1
CASSEGGGRNEQFF
TGTGCCAGCAGCGAAGGGGGAGGGCGTAATGAGCAGTTCTTC
>TRBV23-1|.|.|TRBJ2-2
CASSPHFIGENTGELFF
TGCGCCAGCAGCCCACACTTTATAGGGGAGAACACCGGGGAGCTGTTTTTT
>TRBV28|.|TRBD2|TRBJ2-1
CASQTRLAGTYNEQFF
TGTGCCAGCCAAACGAGACTAGCGGGGACTTACAATGAGCAGTTCTTC
>TRBV5-4|.|TRBD1|TRBJ2-1
CASSVGQGVYNEQFF
TGTGCCAGCAGCGTGGGACAGGGTGTCTACAATGAGCAGTTCTTC
>TRBV27|.|TRBD1|TRBJ1-3
CASSPGTGGSGNTIYF
TGTGCCAGCAGCCCCGGGACAGGGGGCTCTGGAAACACCATATATTTT
>TRBV28|few|.|TRBJ1-5
CASSSAKTGSLSNQPQHF
TGTGCCAGCAGCTCCGCAAAAACAGGGAGCCTTTCTAATCAGCCCCAGCATTTT
>TRBV29-1|once|TRBD2|TRBJ2-5
CSAGGPSGIRETQYF
TGCAGCGCCGGAGGCCCTAGCGGGATTCGGGAGACCCAGTACTTC
>TRBV3-1/TRBV3-2|.|.|TRBJ1-6
CASSQVQGCSYNSPLHF
TGTGCCAGCAGCCAAGTGCAGGGTTGCTCCTATAATTCACCCCTCCACTTT
>TRBV11-2|.|TRBD1|TRBJ1-2
CASSYSGGDGYTF
TGTGCCAGCAGCTACTCAGGGGGCGATGGCTACACCTTC
>TRBV28|.|TRBD1|TRBJ1-3
CASSPQGAQRNTIYF
TGTGCCAGCAGTCCCCAGGGGGCGCAGAGAAACACCATATATTTT
>TRBV5-5|.|.|TRBJ2-7
CASSLPWDSHYEQYF
TGTGCCAGCAGCTTGCCTTGGGACTCCCACTACGAGCAGTACTTC
>TRBV7-9|.|.|TRBJ2-1
CASSAGTSSYNEQFF
TGTGCCAGCAGCGCCGGGACAAGCTCCTACAATGAGCAGTTCTTC
>TRBV27|once|TRBD2|TRBJ2-3
CASSFDLAGTDTQYF
TGTGCCAGCAGTTTTGACCTAGCGGGCACAGATACGCAGTATTTT
>TRBV24-1|.|.|TRBJ2-2
CATSDFRYTGELFF
TGTGCCACCAGTGATTTTCGTTACACCGGGGAGCTGTTTTTT
>TRBV5-1|.|TRBD1|TRBJ2-1
CASSTTGQGSRNEQFF
TGCGCCAGCAGCACTACGGGACAGGGGTCCCGAAATGAGCAGTTCTTC
>TRBV28|.|.|TRBJ2-3
CASSSPPLSDTQYF
TGTGCCAGCAGTTCCCCCCCCTTATCAGATACGCAGTATTTT
>TRBV6-2/TRBV6-3|.|TRBD1|TRBJ2-5
CASSPNRGQGPRETQYF
TGTGCCAGCAGCCCCAACCGCGGACAGGGGCCCCGAGAGACCCAGTACTTC
>TRBV19|.|TRBD1|TRBJ1-4
CASSPRGRGNEKLFF
TGTGCCAGTAGCCCCAGGGGGAGAGGAAATGAAAAACTGTTTTTT
>TRBV7-8|few|.|TRBJ1-1
CASSDLRTEAFF
TGTGCCAGCAGCGATCTGAGGACTGAAGCTTTCTTT
>TRBV6-2/TRBV6-3|few|TRBD2|TRBJ2-7
CASSYGLAGVLTYEQYF
TGTGCCAGCAGTTACGGACTAGCGGGAGTTCTTACCTACGAGCAGTACTTC
>TRBV3-1/TRBV3-2|.|TRBD2|TRBJ2-7
CASSQLAGGTSEQYF
TGTGCCAGCAGCCAATTAGCGGGAGGTACCTCCGAGCAGTACTTC
>TRBV6-4|.|.|TRBJ2-7
CASSDPAESSYEQYF
TGTGCCAGCAGTGACCCAGCGGAGAGCTCCTACGAGCAGTACTTC
>TRBV5-8|.|TRBD1|TRBJ1-4
CASSFRQGTRGTNEKLFF
TGTGCCAGCAGCTTCCGACAGGGGACGAGGGGAACTAATGAAAAACTGTTTTTT
>TRBV7-2|.|.|TRBJ2-7
CASSLAVTSSYEQYF
TGTGCCAGCAGCTTAGCGGTGACATCCTCCTACGAGCAGTACTTC
>TRBV5-3|.|TRBD2|TRBJ2-1
CARSLGTSNLEQFF
TGTGCCAGAAGCTTGGGGACTAGCAATCTTGAGCAGTTCTTC
>TRBV18|.|.|TRBJ2-2
CASSPWGENTGELFF
TGTGCCAGCTCACCATGGGGGGAGAACACCGGGGAGCTGTTTTTT
>TRBV11-2|.|TRBD2|TRBJ2-1
CASSPRLAIFEQFF
TGTGCCAGCAGCCCCAGACTAGCGATCTTTGAGCAGTTCTTC
>TRBV6-2/TRBV6-3|once|.|TRBJ2-1
CASSFTRFQQFF
TGTGCCAGCAGTTTCACTAGGTTTCAGCAGTTCTTC
>TRBV6-5|.|.|TRBJ1-4
CASSKQWATNEKLFF
TGTGCCAGCAGTAAACAGTGGGCAACTAATGAAAAACTGTTTTTT
>TRBV2|.|TRBD2|TRBJ2-1
CASGGLAGTTEQFF
TGTGCCAGCGGTGGACTAGCGGGAACTACTGAGCAGTTCTTC
>TRBV3-1/TRBV3-2|.|.|TRBJ2-7
CASSQRLTASYEQYF
TGTGCCAGCAGCCAAAGACTTACTGCCTCCTACGAGCAGTACTTC
>TRBV6-1|.|.|TRBJ1-2
CASSETLGLGYTF
TGTGCCAGCAGTGAAACACTGGGCCTTGGCTACACCTTC
>TRBV29-1|.|.|TRBJ2-7
CSVGRRSSYEQYF
TGCAGCGTTGGTAGGAGAAGCTCCTACGAGCAGTACTTC
>TRBV11-3|.|.|TRBJ2-1
CASTSNWALQQFF
TGTGCCAGCACCTCGAACTGGGCCCTCCAGCAGTTCTTC
>TRBV18|once|TRBD2|TRBJ2-2
CASSPAGGRRHTGELFF
TGTGCCAGCTCACCAGCGGGCGGGAGGCGGCACACCGGGGAGCTGTTTTTT
>TRBV19|.|TRBD1|TRBJ1-5
CASAEGQGGQPQHF
TGTGCCAGTGCCGAAGGACAGGGCGGGCAGCCCCAGCATTTT
>TRBV28|.|.|TRBJ2-2
CASTSGKSGSIIANTGELFF
TGTGCCAGCACCTCGGGGAAGAGCGGGTCTATTATTGCGAACACCGGGGAGCTGTTTTTT
>TRBV2|.|.|TRBJ1-5
CASSDTRSNQPQHF
TGTGCCAGCAGTGATACACGTAGCAATCAGCCCCAGCATTTT
>TRBV14|.|.|TRBJ1-2
CASSPTIVGYGYTF
TGTGCCAGCAGCCCTACTATTGTGGGTTATGGCTACACCTTC
>TRBV10-1|once|.|TRBJ2-3
CASSESEAKNRAKKSVDTQYF
TGCGCCAGCAGTGAGTCGGAGGCAAAAAACCGGGCCAAGAAGTCCGTAGATACGCAGTATTTT
>TRBV10-3|once|.|TRBJ1-1
CAISEERGGTEAFF
TGTGCCATCAGTGAGGAAAGGGGGGGCACTGAAGCTTTCTTT
>TRBV24-1|.|TRBD2|TRBJ2-1
CATSDRTSGQFF
TGTGCCACCAGTGATAGGACTAGCGGTCAGTTCTTC
>TRBV5-1|.|TRBD1|TRBJ2-6
CASSPTPGTGGAGANVLTF
TGCGCCAGCAGCCCGACACCCGGGACAGGGGGGGCTGGGGCCAACGTCCTGACTTTC
>TRBV7-2|.|.|TRBJ1-5
CASSLLRTVYSNQPQHF
TGTGCCAGCAGCTTACTGAGGACAGTTTATAGCAATCAGCCCCAGCATTTT
>TRBV9|.|TRBD2|TRBJ2-2
CASSPSSGWNTGELFF
TGTGCCAGCAGCCCTTCTAGCGGGTGGAACACCGGGGAGCTGTTTTTT